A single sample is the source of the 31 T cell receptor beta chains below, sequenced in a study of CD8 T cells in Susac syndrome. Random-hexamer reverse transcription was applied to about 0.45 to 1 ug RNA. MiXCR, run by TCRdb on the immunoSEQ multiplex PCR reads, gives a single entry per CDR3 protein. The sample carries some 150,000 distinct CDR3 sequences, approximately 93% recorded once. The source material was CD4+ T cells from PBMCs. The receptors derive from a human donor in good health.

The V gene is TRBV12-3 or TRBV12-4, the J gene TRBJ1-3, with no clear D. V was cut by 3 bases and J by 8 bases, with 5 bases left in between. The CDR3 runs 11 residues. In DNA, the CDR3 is TGTGCCAGCAGTTTGCGTCACACCATATATTTT. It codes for CASSLRHTIYF.

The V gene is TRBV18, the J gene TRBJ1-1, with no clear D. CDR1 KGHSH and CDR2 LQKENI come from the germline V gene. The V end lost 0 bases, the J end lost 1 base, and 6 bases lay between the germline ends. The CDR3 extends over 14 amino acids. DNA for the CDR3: TGTGCCAGCTCACCACCGCCCCCGAACACTGAAGCTTTCTTT. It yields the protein CASSPPPPNTEAFF.

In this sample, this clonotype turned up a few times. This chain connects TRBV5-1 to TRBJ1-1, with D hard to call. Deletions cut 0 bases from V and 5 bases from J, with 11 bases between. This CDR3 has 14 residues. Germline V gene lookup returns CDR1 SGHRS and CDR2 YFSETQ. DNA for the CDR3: TGCGCCAGCAGCTTGGGAAGGGATTGGACTGAAGCTTTCTTT. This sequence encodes CASSLGRDWTEAFF.

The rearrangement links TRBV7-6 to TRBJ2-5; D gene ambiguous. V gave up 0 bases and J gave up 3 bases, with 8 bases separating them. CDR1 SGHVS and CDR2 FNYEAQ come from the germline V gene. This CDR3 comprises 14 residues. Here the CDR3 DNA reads TGTGCCAGCAGCTTAGCGTGGGCAGAAGAGACCCAGTACTTC. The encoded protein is CASSLAWAEETQYF.

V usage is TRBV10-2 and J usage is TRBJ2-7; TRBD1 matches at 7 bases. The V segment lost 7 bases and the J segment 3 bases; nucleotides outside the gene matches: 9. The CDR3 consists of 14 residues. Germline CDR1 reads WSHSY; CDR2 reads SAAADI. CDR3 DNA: TGCGCCAGCACTCTGACAGGGACCAACTACGAGCAGTACTTC. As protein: CASTLTGTNYEQYF.

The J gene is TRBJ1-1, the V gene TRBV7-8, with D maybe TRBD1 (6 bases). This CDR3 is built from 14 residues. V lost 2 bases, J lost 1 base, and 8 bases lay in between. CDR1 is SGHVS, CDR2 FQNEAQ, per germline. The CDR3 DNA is TGTGCCAGCAGCTTAATGGACAGGAACACTGAAGCTTTCTTT. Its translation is CASSLMDRNTEAFF.

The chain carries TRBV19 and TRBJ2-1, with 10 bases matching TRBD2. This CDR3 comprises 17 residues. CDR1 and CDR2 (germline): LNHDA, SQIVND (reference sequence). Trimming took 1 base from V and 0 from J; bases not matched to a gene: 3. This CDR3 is CASSIGPSGSSYNEQFF. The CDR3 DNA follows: TGTGCCAGTAGTATAGGCCCTAGCGGGAGCTCCTACAATGAGCAGTTCTTC.

In DNA, the CDR3 is TGTGCCAGCAGTGAGGTCGGGGTAGCGGGGGAGCAGTTCTTC. Protein sequence: CASSEVGVAGEQFF. The rearrangement links TRBV25-1 to TRBJ2-1, with 8 bases lining up with TRBD2. The ends lost 3 bases at V and 10 bases at J; junction bases unmatched: 8. The CDR3 is 14 residues long. Germline V CDR1 and CDR2: MGHDK, SYGVNS.

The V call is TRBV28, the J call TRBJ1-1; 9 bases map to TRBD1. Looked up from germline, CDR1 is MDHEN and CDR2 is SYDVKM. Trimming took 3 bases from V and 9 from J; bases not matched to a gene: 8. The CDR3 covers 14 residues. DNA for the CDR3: TGTGCCAGCAGTTTCCGGGACAGGGCCGGGAAAGCTTTCTTT. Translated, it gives CASSFRDRAGKAFF.

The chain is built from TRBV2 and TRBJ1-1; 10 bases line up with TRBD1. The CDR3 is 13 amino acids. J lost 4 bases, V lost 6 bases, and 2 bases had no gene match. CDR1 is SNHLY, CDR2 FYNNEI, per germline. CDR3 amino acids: CASRGTGATEAFF. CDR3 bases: TGTGCCAGCAGAGGGACAGGGGCCACTGAAGCTTTCTTT.

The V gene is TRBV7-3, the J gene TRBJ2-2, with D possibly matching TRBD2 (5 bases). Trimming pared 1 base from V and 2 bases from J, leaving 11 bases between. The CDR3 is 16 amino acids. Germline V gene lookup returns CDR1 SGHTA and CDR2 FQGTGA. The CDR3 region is CASSLSPSPNTGELFF. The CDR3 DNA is TGTGCCAGCAGCTTAAGTCCTAGCCCTAACACCGGGGAGCTGTTTTTT.

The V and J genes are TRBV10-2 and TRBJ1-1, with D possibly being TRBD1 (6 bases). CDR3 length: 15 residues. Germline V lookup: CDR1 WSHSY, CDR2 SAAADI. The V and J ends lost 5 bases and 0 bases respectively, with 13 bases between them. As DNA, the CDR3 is TGCGCCAGCAGTTGGGGCGACAGGATGAACACTGAAGCTTTCTTT. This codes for CASSWGDRMNTEAFF.

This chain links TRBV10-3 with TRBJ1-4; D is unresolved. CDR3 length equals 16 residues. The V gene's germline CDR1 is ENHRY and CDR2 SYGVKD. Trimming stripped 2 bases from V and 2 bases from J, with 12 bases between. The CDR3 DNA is TGTGCCATCAGTGAGAACCGAGCCGTTACTAATGAAAAACTGTTTTTT. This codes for CAISENRAVTNEKLFF.

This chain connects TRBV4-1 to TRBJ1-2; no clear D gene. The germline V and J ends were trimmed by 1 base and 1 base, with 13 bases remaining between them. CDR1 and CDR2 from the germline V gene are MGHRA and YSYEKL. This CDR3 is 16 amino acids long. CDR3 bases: TGCGCCAGCAGCCAAGGCAGGTCACCCCTTAACTATGGCTACACCTTC. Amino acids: CASSQGRSPLNYGYTF.

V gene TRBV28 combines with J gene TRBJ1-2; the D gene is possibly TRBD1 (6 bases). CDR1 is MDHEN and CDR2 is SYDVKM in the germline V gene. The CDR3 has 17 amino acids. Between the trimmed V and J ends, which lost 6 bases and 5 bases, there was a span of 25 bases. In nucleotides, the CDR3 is TGTGCCAGCAGCCCCGGGGGGGCCATGCGAAGGAGGTATGGCTACACCTTC. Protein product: CASSPGGAMRRRYGYTF.

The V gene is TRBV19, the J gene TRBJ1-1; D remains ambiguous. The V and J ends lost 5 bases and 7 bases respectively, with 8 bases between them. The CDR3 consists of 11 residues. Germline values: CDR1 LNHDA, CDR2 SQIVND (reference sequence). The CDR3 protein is CASSRQVEAFF. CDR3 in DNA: TGTGCCAGTAGTCGGCAGGTTGAAGCTTTCTTT.

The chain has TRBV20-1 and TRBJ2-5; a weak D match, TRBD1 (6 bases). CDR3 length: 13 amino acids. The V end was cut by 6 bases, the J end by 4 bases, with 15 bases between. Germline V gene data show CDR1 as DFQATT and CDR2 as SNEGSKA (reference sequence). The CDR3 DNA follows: TGCAGTGCGAGGGACGGCAGGGGAGAGACCCAGTACTTC. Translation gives CSARDGRGETQYF.

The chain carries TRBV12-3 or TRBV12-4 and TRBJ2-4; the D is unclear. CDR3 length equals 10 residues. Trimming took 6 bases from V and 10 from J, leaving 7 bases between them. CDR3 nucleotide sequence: TGTGCCAGCAGCACTTTTATTCAGTACTTC. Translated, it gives CASSTFIQYF.

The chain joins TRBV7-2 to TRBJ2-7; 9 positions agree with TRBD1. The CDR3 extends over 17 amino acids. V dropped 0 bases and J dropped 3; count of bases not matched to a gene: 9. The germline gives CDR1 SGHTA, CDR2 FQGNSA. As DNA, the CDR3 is TGTGCCAGCAGCTTAGCACAGGGGGCGCTCCCCGGCTACGAGCAGTACTTC. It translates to CASSLAQGALPGYEQYF.

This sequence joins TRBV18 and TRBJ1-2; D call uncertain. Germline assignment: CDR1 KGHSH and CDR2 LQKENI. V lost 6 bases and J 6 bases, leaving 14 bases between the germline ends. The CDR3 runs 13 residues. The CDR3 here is CASSPTEEDGYTF. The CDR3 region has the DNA TGTGCCAGCTCTCCGACCGAGGAAGATGGCTACACCTTC.

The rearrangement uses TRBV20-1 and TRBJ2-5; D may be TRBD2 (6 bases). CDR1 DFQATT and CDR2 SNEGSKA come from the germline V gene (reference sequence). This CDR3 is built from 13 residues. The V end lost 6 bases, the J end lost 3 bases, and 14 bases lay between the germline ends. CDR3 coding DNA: TGCAGTGCCGGGGGAGGACTGGAAGAGACCCAGTACTTC. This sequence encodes CSAGGGLEETQYF.

The CDR3 nucleotides read TGCAGCGTTGAAGCGCACAGGGGAGGGGAGACCCAGTACTTC. It codes for CSVEAHRGGETQYF. The chain combines TRBV29-1 with TRBJ2-5; D is possibly TRBD1 or TRBD2 (7 bases each). Germline-derived CDR1 and CDR2 are SQVTM and ANQGSEA. V lost 1 base and J 5 bases, leaving 14 bases between the germline ends. This CDR3 region has 14 residues.

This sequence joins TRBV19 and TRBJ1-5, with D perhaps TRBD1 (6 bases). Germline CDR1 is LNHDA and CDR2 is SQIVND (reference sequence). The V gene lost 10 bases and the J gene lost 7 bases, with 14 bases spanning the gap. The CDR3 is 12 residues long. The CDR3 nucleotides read TGTGCCACCAGAGGGGGGCTCCAGCCCCAGCATTTT. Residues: CATRGGLQPQHF.

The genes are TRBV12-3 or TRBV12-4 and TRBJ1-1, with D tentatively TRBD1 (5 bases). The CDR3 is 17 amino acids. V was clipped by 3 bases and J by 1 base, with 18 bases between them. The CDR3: CASSLDLSGAGNTEAFF. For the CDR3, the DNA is TGTGCCAGCAGTTTGGATCTCTCCGGGGCCGGGAACACTGAAGCTTTCTTT.

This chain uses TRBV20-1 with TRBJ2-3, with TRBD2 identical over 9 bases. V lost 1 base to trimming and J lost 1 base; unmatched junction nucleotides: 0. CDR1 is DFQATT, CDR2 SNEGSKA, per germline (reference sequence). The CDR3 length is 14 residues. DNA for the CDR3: TGCAGTGCTAGAGTAGCGGGGGGCACAGATACGCAGTATTTT. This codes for CSARVAGGTDTQYF.

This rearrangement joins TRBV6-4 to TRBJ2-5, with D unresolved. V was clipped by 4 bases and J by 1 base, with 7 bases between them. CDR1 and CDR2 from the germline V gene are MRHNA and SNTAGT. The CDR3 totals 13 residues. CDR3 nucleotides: TGTGCCAGCAGTGCTACGGTCCAAGAGACCCAGTACTTC. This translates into CASSATVQETQYF.

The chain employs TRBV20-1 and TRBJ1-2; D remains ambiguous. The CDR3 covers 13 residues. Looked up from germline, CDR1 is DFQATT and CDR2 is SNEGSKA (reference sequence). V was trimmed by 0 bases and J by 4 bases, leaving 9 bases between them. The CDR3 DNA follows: TGCAGTGCTAGAGATCCGCGCAGCTATGGCTACACCTTC. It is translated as CSARDPRSYGYTF.

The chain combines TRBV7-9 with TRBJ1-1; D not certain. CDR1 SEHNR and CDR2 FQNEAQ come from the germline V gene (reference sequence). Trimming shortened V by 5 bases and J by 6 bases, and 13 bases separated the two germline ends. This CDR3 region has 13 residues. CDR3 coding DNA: TGTGCCAGCAGCGTACACAAAGGCGCTGAAGCTTTCTTT. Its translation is CASSVHKGAEAFF.

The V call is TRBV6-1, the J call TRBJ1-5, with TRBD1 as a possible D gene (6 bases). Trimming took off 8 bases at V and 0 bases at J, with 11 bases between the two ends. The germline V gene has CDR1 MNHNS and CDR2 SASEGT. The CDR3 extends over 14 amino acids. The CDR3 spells CASLSRGSNQPQHF. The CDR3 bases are TGTGCCAGCCTTAGCAGGGGTAGCAATCAGCCCCAGCATTTT.

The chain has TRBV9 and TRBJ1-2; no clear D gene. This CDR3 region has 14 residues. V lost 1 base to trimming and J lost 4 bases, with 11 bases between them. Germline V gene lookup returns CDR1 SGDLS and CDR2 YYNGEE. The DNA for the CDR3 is TGTGCCAGCAGCGTAAGCGTTCAGTTCTATGGCTACACCTTC. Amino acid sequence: CASSVSVQFYGYTF.

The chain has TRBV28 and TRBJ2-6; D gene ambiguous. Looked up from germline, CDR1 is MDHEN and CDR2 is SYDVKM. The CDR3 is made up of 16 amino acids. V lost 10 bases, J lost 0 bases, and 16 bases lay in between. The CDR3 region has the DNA TGTGCCACCTCACTTAAATTCCTCTCTGGGGCCAACGTCCTGACTTTC. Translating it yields CATSLKFLSGANVLTF. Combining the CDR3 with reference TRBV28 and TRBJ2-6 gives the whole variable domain DVKVTQSSRYLVKRTGEKVFLECVQDMDHENMFWYRQDPGLGLRLIYFSYDVKMKEKGDIPEGYSVSREKKERFSLILESASTNQTSMYLCATSLKFLSGANVLTFGAGSRLTVL.